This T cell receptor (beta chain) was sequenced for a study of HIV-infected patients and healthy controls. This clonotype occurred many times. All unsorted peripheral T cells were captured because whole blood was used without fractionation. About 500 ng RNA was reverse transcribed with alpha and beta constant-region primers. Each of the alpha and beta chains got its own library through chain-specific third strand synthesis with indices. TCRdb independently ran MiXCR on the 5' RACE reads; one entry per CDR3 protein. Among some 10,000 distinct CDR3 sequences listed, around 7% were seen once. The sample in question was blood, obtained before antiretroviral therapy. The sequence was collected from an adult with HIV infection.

The DNA of the CDR3 is TGCAGTGCTGCTACCATAGATACGAGCAATCAGCCCCAGCATTTT. This sequence encodes CSAATIDTSNQPQHF. The rearrangement uses TRBV20-1 and TRBJ1-5; D gene uncertain. Germline CDR1 is DFQATT and CDR2 is SNEGSKA (reference sequence). The CDR3 length is 15 residues. Trimming removed 5 bases from V and 1 base from J, with 15 bases in between.